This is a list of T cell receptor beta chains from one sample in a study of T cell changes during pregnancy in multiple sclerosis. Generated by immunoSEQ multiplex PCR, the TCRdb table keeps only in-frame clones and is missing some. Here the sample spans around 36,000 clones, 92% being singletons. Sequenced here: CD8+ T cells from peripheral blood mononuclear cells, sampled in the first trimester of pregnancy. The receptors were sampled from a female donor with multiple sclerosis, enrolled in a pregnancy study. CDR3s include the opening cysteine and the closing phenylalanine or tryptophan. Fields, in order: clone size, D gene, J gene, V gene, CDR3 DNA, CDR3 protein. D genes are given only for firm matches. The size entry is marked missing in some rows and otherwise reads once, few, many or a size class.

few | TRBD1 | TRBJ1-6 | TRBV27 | TGTGCCAGCAGTAGGGGACAGGGGGCACATCTTTCACCCCTCCACTTT | CASSRGQGAHLSPLHF
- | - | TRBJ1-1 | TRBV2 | TGTGCCAGCCCTACCCCGCCGACAGAGAACACTGAAGCTTTCTTT | CASPTPPTENTEAFF
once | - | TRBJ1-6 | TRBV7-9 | TGTGCCAGCAGCTCAGATAATTCACCCCTCCACTTT | CASSSDNSPLHF
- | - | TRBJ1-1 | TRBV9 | TGTGCCAGCAACTCCCCCACGAACACTGAAGCTTTCTTT | CASNSPTNTEAFF
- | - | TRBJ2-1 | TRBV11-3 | TGTGCCAGCAGCTTAGCTCGGGGTGAGCAGTTCTTC | CASSLARGEQFF
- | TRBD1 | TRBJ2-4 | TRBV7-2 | TGTGCCAGCAGCTTGACAGGGGGTGGGGACATTCAGTACTTC | CASSLTGGGDIQYF
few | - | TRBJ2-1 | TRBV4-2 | TGTGCCAGCAGCCAAGTGCTGGAGGGGACCCCTTTAGAGCAGTTCTTC | CASSQVLEGTPLEQFF
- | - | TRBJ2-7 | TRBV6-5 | TGTGCCAGCAGTCCATCCTCCTACGAGCAGTACTTC | CASSPSSYEQYF
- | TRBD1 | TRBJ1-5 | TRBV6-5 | TGTGCCAGCAGTTACTCACAGGGGGCCAATCAGCCCCAGCATTTT | CASSYSQGANQPQHF
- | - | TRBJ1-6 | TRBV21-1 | TGTGCCAGCAGCAAGGGCCCAAATTCACCCCTCCACTTT | CASSKGPNSPLHF
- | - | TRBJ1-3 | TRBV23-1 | TGCGCCAGCAGTCAACGGACAGCTGGAAACACCATATATTTT | CASSQRTAGNTIYF
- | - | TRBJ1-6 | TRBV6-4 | TGTGCCAGCAGTGCAGGGATGGATAATTCACCCCTCCACTTT | CASSAGMDNSPLHF
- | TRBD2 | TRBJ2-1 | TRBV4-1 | TGCGCCAGCAGCCACGCTCGTAGCGGGGGTGATGAGCAGTTCTTC | CASSHARSGGDEQFF
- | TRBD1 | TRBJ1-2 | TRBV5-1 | TGCGCCAGCAGCGACCCGGACAGGGGTAACCCCGGCTACACCTTC | CASSDPDRGNPGYTF
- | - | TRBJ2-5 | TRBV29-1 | TGCAGCGTTGAGGACGACAGGGAGGTGTTAGAGACCCAGTACTTC | CSVEDDREVLETQYF
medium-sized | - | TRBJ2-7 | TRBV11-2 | TGTGCCAGCAGCCTACAGGGTTACGAGCAGTACTTC | CASSLQGYEQYF
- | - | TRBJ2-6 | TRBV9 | TGTGCCAGCAGCGTAATCTCCTCTGGGGCCAACGTCCTGACTTTC | CASSVISSGANVLTF
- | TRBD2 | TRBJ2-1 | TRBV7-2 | TGTGCCAGCAGCACATATCTCCTCACTAGCGGGGTCGAGCAGTTCTTC | CASSTYLLTSGVEQFF
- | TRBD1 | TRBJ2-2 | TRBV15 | TGTGCCACCAGCAGAGATTATAATGAGGGGGCGAGGACCGGGGAGCTGTTTTTT | CATSRDYNEGARTGELFF
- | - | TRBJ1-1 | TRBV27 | TGTGCCAGCAGTCCCTCACAGGGATTAAGCACTGAAGCTTTCTTT | CASSPSQGLSTEAFF
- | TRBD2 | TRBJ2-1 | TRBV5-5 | TGTGCCAGCAGCTTGGAGACTAGCGGGGGAATTTTGAATGAGCAGTTCTTC | CASSLETSGGILNEQFF
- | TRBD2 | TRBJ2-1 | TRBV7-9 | TGTGCCAGCAGCCTCAAAGAGGGACTAGCGCTTACCTACAATGAGCAGTTCTTC | CASSLKEGLALTYNEQFF
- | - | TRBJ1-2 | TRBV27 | TGTGCCAGCAGTTTAGGCGCCGGCGGGGTCTATGGCTACACCTTC | CASSLGAGGVYGYTF